The 19 T cell receptor beta chains listed next were all sequenced from one sample in a study of T-cell memory formation after mild COVID-19 (dated by TCRdb to the early 2020s). The library was produced with 5' RACE. Sequencing was performed on an Illumina NovaSeq 6000. In-frame beta chains were kept once TCRdb had trimmed the public reads at Q25 with fastp and called clones with MiXCR. Rows with one shared CDR3 protein collapse into an entry with the most common genes and DNA. Counted in this sample were more than 250,000 distinct CDR3 sequences; roughly a sixth of them appeared once. In total, the top ten clones hold 22% of the sample. Source material: PBMCs or a T cell subset sorted from them (not recorded which). The receptors come from a man between 18 and 29 years old who had mild COVID-19 (a few samples of this study predate the infection). The sample titles of this study are shuffled in the database, so cell type and time point are left out; the donor was told from shared clones.

This chain connects TRBV5-1 to TRBJ2-3, with TRBD2 as a possible D gene (7 bases). This CDR3 spans 15 amino acids. V dropped 3 bases and J dropped 0 bases, with 11 bases sitting between them. Per germline, CDR1 SGHRS and CDR2 YFSETQ. In DNA form, the CDR3 reads TGCGCCAGCAGCTCTTGGGGGGGCAGCACAGATACGCAGTATTTT. It encodes CASSSWGGSTDTQYF.

CDR3 sequence (DNA): TGCGCCAGCAGCGCACAGGGGAACTATGGCTACACCTTC. Protein: CASSAQGNYGYTF. The rearrangement links TRBV5-1 to TRBJ1-2; TRBD1 matches 7 bases. Looked up from germline, CDR1 is SGHRS and CDR2 is YFSETQ. The V gene end was trimmed by 4 bases and the J gene end by 2 bases; junction bases not matched to a gene: 2. The CDR3 covers 13 residues.

This clonotype has more than one count but fewer than ten. The V call is TRBV6-5, the J call TRBJ1-6; D remains ambiguous. Germline loops: CDR1 MNHEY, CDR2 SVGAGI. Trimming removed 4 bases at V and 10 bases at J, with 14 bases between. CDR3 size: 14 residues. The CDR3 region is CASSWAEKESPLHF. CDR3 DNA: TGTGCCAGCAGTTGGGCGGAAAAGGAGTCACCCCTCCACTTT.

This clonotype was seen a few times. V and J are TRBV6-1 and TRBJ2-5, with TRBD1 as a possible D gene (6 bases). CDR1 MNHNS and CDR2 SASEGT come from the germline V gene. This CDR3 has 14 residues. V was trimmed by 8 bases and J by 5 bases, leaving 18 bases between them. The CDR3 reads CASHAGRGGETQYF. In DNA form, the CDR3 reads TGTGCCAGCCACGCCGGCAGGGGCGGCGAGACCCAGTACTTC.

The sample holds a few counts of this clonotype. The rearrangement uses TRBV11-2 and TRBJ1-1, with TRBD1 identical over 8 bases. In germline, CDR1 is SGHAT, CDR2 FQNNGV. V gave up 2 bases and J gave up 3 bases; unmatched junction bases: 2. The length of the CDR3 is 14 residues. The CDR3 loop is CASSLTGGYTEAFF. The CDR3 region has the DNA TGTGCCAGCAGCTTAACAGGGGGGTACACTGAAGCTTTCTTT. The full variable domain, rest sourced from reference TRBV11-2 and TRBJ1-1, is EAGVAQSPRYKIIEKRQSVAFWCNPISGHATLYWYQQILGQGPKLLIQFQNNGVVDDSQLPKDRFSAERLKGVDSTLKIQPAKLEDSAVYLCASSLTGGYTEAFFGQGTRLTVV.

This clonotype was seen a few times. The chain joins TRBV27 to TRBJ1-5; D possibly corresponds to TRBD1 (5 bases). Trimming removed 5 bases at V and 2 bases at J, with 16 bases between. CDR1 MNHEY and CDR2 SMNVEV come from the germline V gene (reference sequence). This CDR3 contains 16 residues. CDR3: CASSDLSMGGNQPQHF. The CDR3 DNA sequence: TGTGCCAGCAGTGATTTATCGATGGGGGGCAATCAGCCCCAGCATTTT.

This clonotype was counted many times. This chain uses TRBV7-2 with TRBJ2-5, with D perhaps being TRBD1 or TRBD2 (5 bases each). In germline, CDR1 is SGHTA, CDR2 FQGNSA. CDR3 size: 15 residues. The ends were cut back, 3 bases at V and 7 bases at J, with 18 bases in the middle. The CDR3 DNA is TGTGCCAGCAGCTTTATTTGGGGGAATGACGGGACCCAGTACTTC. Amino acid sequence: CASSFIWGNDGTQYF.

In its sample, this clonotype was seen a few times. The chain couples TRBV12-3 or TRBV12-4 to TRBJ1-2; D is undetermined. Trimming cost V 5 bases and J 0 bases, with 13 bases left between them. The CDR3 is made up of 15 amino acids. The CDR3 sequence is CASSPRRLANYGYTF. In nucleotides, the CDR3 is TGTGCCAGCAGTCCGCGACGGTTAGCTAACTATGGCTACACCTTC.

V is TRBV2 and J is TRBJ1-2; no firm D call. The CDR3 sequence is 15 residues long. Germline V gene lookup returns CDR1 SNHLY and CDR2 FYNNEI. V was pared by 5 bases and J by 6 bases, with 19 bases between. The CDR3 reads CASSPPGLVGNGYTF. CDR3 in DNA: TGTGCCAGCAGTCCTCCCGGACTCGTAGGGAATGGCTACACCTTC.

The rearrangement links TRBV7-2 to TRBJ2-1; 9 positions agree with TRBD1. Trimming took 5 bases from V and 7 from J; bases not matched to a gene: 6. The germline CDR1 and CDR2 sequences are SGHTA and FQGNSA. The CDR3 extends over 14 amino acids. CDR3: CASSQGQGGNEQFF. CDR3 DNA: TGTGCCAGCAGCCAGGGACAGGGTGGGAATGAGCAGTTCTTC.

This clonotype was detected only a few times. The chain has TRBV4-1 and TRBJ2-2; 13 bases agree with TRBD2. The CDR3 totals 17 residues. Germline CDR1 MGHRA, CDR2 YSYEKL. With 3 bases clipped from V and 4 bases from J, the junction kept 5 bases outside the gene matches. DNA of the CDR3: TGCGCCAGCAGCCAGGGACTAGCGGGGTTGTTCACCGGGGAGCTGTTTTTT. Its protein product is CASSQGLAGLFTGELFF.

This chain uses TRBV6-2 or TRBV6-3 with TRBJ1-2; no clear D gene. Germline assignment: CDR1 MNHEY and CDR2 SVGEGT. V lost 3 bases and J lost 6, with 17 bases in between. The CDR3 covers 15 residues. CDR3 nucleotides: TGTGCCAGCAGTTATGATGACGGAGCTTCTAATGGCTACACCTTC. It translates to CASSYDDGASNGYTF.

The chain is built from TRBV7-6 and TRBJ1-1; D not resolved. Germline CDR1 SGHVS, CDR2 FNYEAQ. This CDR3 contains 13 residues. With 5 bases removed from V and 6 bases from J, the gap between germline ends came to 13 bases. CDR3: CASSVGRSSEAFF. The CDR3 nucleotides are TGTGCCAGCAGCGTCGGACGGAGCTCTGAAGCTTTCTTT.

This clonotype was picked up a small number of times. The DNA of the CDR3 is TGTGCCAGCAGTTACTCCCCCCCCCACGGTGAGCAGTTCTTC. Translating gives CASSYSPPHGEQFF. The V call is TRBV6-5, the J call TRBJ2-1; D is undetermined. The CDR3 totals 14 residues. The ends were cut back, 0 bases at V and 9 bases at J, with 12 bases in the middle. Germline V gene lookup returns CDR1 MNHEY and CDR2 SVGAGI.

V and J are TRBV7-9 and TRBJ2-4, with D tentatively TRBD1 (7 bases). Between the trimmed V and J ends, which lost 3 bases and 0 bases, there was a span of 21 bases. CDR1 is SEHNR and CDR2 is FQNEAQ in the germline V gene (reference sequence). The length of the CDR3 is 19 residues. For the CDR3, the DNA is TGTGCCAGCAGCTTGGCAACAGGGGATTTGGGACTAGCCAAAAACATTCAGTACTTC. Residues: CASSLATGDLGLAKNIQYF.

This rearrangement joins TRBV7-3 to TRBJ1-1; no clear D. CDR1 is SGHTA, CDR2 FQGTGA, per germline. V lost 5 bases and J 1 base, leaving 20 bases between the germline ends. The CDR3 has 17 amino acids. In DNA, the CDR3 is TGTGCCAGCAGCCTTATTCCTGGGTTTGGCCCGAACACTGAAGCTTTCTTT. Translation: CASSLIPGFGPNTEAFF.

V and J are TRBV24-1 and TRBJ2-1; D possibly corresponds to TRBD1 (6 bases). CDR1 is KGHDR and CDR2 is SFDVKD in the germline V gene. The CDR3 runs to 13 residues. Between the trimmed V and J ends, which lost 4 bases and 14 bases, there was a span of 17 bases. The DNA for the CDR3 is TGTGCCACCAGTGACGTAACAGGGAATGGAGAGTTCTTC. Encoded protein: CATSDVTGNGEFF.

The genes are TRBV2 and TRBJ2-4; maybe TRBD1 (6 bases). The CDR3 is 12 residues long. Germline V gene sequence: CDR1 SNHLY, CDR2 FYNNEI. The V gene lost 5 bases and the J gene lost 10 bases, with 12 bases spanning the gap. CDR3 protein: CASSFNRGIQYF. CDR3 bases: TGTGCCAGCAGTTTTAATAGGGGGATTCAGTACTTC.

In its sample, this clonotype was seen a few times. The gene calls are TRBV3-1 and TRBJ1-2; 7 bases map to TRBD1. The V segment lost 3 bases and the J segment 6 bases; nucleotides outside the gene matches: 10. Per germline, CDR1 LGHDT and CDR2 YNNKEL (reference sequence). The CDR3 length is 15 residues. The CDR3 region has the DNA TGTGCCAGCAGCCAGACGGAACAGGGGAATCATGGCTACACCTTC. Amino acids: CASSQTEQGNHGYTF.